This paragraph covers one T cell receptor beta chain sequence. Its target is not known. PCR amplification relied on 60 Vbeta primers (plus 13 Jbeta primers). The repertoire was sequenced with immunoSEQ multiplex PCR; TCRdb's copy has only in-frame clones and lacks some. Listed are under 70,000 clones; about 2.1% falls within the top ten. CDR1 is SGDLS and CDR2 is YYNGEE in the germline V gene. The CDR3 is 18 amino acids. J was trimmed by 0 bases and V by 0 bases; bases with no gene match: 6. The data stem from a study of cytomegalovirus exposure and HLA in healthy donors. The study, taken as a whole, reports: In an earlier analysis, productive rearrangement rates for most beta V segments clustered near 87% or 30%. Among immune exposure information, only CMV serostatus was available.

Material: PBMCs. V gene TRBV9 combines with J gene TRBJ2-2; 9 nucleotides line up with TRBD2. The receptor was isolated from a woman between 18 and 29 years old in good health and CMV-seronegative. CDR3 loop: CASSVDLGLASNTGELFF. Here the CDR3 DNA reads TGTGCCAGCAGCGTAGATTTGGGACTAGCATCGAACACCGGGGAGCTGTTTTTT.